These T cell receptor beta chains were read from a single sample in a study of cytomegalovirus exposure and HLA in healthy donors. Sequencing was performed with immunoSEQ multiplex PCR; in TCRdb, only in-frame clones are kept and a portion is missing. Among some 45,000 clones listed, 92% were seen once. Material: PBMCs. The receptor set was obtained from a man aged 18 to 29 in good health and CMV-seronegative. CDR3s include the opening cysteine and the closing phenylalanine or tryptophan. Expanded clones are given a class, and other clones once, few, many or no size at all.

TRBJ2-7	TRBV19	NA	CASSFATGLYEQYF
TRBJ2-7	TRBV6-5	NA	CASRRAGTYEQYF
TRBJ1-4	TRBV5-1	NA	CASSLGTGKNEKLFF
TRBJ2-7	TRBV9	NA	CASSVADRGEQYF
TRBJ2-7	TRBV7-2	NA	CASSPSHTGTEQYF
TRBJ2-7	TRBV11-2	NA	CASSVQLGQGREQYF
TRBJ2-3	TRBV7-3	once	CASNILTSGADTQYF
TRBJ2-1	TRBV18	NA	CASSPSFTSGSLGWNEQFF
TRBJ2-1	TRBV5-5	NA	CASSFRTENNEQFF
TRBJ2-4	TRBV19	NA	CASSIKDREDEAKNIQYF
TRBJ2-7	TRBV7-9	NA	CASSLASRLDEQYF
TRBJ2-7	TRBV27	NA	CASSYDSASSYEQYF
TRBJ2-2	TRBV2	NA	CASSEMAGGNTGELFF
TRBJ1-6	TRBV19	NA	CASSRGPDNSPLHF
TRBJ2-7	TRBV4-2	NA	CASSQEGGSELGQYF
TRBJ2-3	TRBV20-1	NA	CSAPSTDTQYF
TRBJ2-1	TRBV4-1	NA	CASSFGTSGIDEQFF
TRBJ2-1	TRBV28	NA	CASSSLTGTIQYNEQFF
TRBJ2-7	TRBV7-2	NA	CASSLQSSGYEQYF
TRBJ2-5	TRBV7-8	NA	CASSSSPGTQYF
TRBJ1-3	TRBV6-1	NA	CASSETGADSGNTIYF
TRBJ1-5	TRBV19	NA	CASSGDRAQPQHF
TRBJ2-1	TRBV6-5	NA	CASSSPSGIYNEQFF
TRBJ1-2	TRBV7-9	NA	CASSSRDRSIYGYTF
TRBJ2-5	TRBV5-8	NA	CASSLRQGYQETQYF